This T cell receptor beta chain emerged from a study of control samples from healthy donors and cancer patients. Here immunoSEQ multiplex PCR was the method, and the copy in TCRdb shows in-frame clones only, minus some. The sample lists around 140,000 clones; 91% were seen once. Germline V gives CDR1 SGHRS, CDR2 YFSETQ. The length of the CDR3 is 15 residues. The J segment lost 7 bases and the V segment lost 2 bases, leaving 7 bases of the junction unmatched. This chain links TRBV5-1 with TRBJ1-2, with TRBD1 identical over 11 bases. The sequencing sample was made of blood. This TCR came from a man younger than 35 in good health. For the CDR3, the DNA is TGCGCCAGCAGCTTCGGACAGGGGGCGGATAGTGGCTACACCTTC. It yields the protein CASSFGQGADSGYTF.